The 2 T cell receptor beta chains below were found in one sample sequenced in a study of post-analysis software for immune sequencing data (dated by TCRdb to the mid-2010s). Libraries were built with PCR. Data came from an Illumina HiSeq 2500. To reduce PCR and sequencing biases, unique molecular identifiers were built into the TCR beta cDNA libraries. Using fastp at Q25 and MiXCR, TCRdb reprocessed the public reads and kept productive beta chains. Each record represents a unique CDR3 protein, reported with the most common genes and DNA among its rows. For this sample the table gives around 700,000 distinct CDR3 sequences, of which around 60% were detected only once. Roughly 12% of the sample belongs to the ten largest clones. No cognate antigen is known for these TCRs. Points the paper makes about the study in general: Roughly 5 TRBV segments, including TRBV5-6, TRBV5-1 and TRBV20-1, were significantly more frequent in patients than controls.

The sample was blood. The receptors derive from a girl aged 2-10 years with multiple sclerosis.

The rearrangement joins TRBV28 to TRBJ2-1; TRBD1 aligns across 7 bases. The germline gives CDR1 MDHEN, CDR2 SYDVKM. Unmatched junction bases numbered 13, after V lost 5 bases and J lost 15 bases. CDR3 length equals 13 residues. CDR3 sequence: CASSGGRQGSWFF. CDR3 DNA sequence: TGTGCCAGCAGTGGCGGTCGACAGGGTAGTTGGTTCTTC. The variable domain in full, completed from reference TRBV28 and TRBJ2-1, reads DVKVTQSSRYLVKRTGEKVFLECVQDMDHENMFWYRQDPGLGLRLIYFSYDVKMKEKGDIPEGYSVSREKKERFSLILESASTNQTSMYLCASSGGRQGSWFFGPGTRLTVL.

The V gene is TRBV2, the J gene TRBJ2-7; 7 nucleotides align to TRBD1. The V and J ends lost 11 bases and 3 bases, in that order; junction bases with no gene match: 10. Germline-derived CDR1 and CDR2 are SNHLY and FYNNEI. This CDR3 has 13 residues. DNA of the CDR3: TGTGCCGGCATTCCAGACAGGGACTACGAGCAGTACTTC. It translates to CAGIPDRDYEQYF.